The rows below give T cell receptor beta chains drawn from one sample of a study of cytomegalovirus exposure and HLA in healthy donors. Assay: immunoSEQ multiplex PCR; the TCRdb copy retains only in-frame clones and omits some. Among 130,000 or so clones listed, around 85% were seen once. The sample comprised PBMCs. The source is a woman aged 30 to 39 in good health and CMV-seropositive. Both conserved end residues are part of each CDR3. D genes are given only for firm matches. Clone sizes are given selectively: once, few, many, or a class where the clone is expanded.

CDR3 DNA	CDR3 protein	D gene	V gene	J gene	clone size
TGTGCCAGCAGCTATCCCGGGACAGGGATAGAGACCCAGTACTTC	CASSYPGTGIETQYF	TRBD1	TRBV7-9	TRBJ2-5	.
TGCAGCGTTACTGACCCGCAGGGGACTAGGAGCACAGATACGCAGTATTTT	CSVTDPQGTRSTDTQYF	TRBD2	TRBV29-1	TRBJ2-3	once
TGTGCCAGCAGTTTATCTAGCCTCCCCAGCTCCTACAATGAGCAGTTCTTC	CASSLSSLPSSYNEQFF	.	TRBV27	TRBJ2-1	.
TGCGCCAGCAGCCAGCCTCAGACGGGAAGCGAGCAGTACTTC	CASSQPQTGSEQYF	.	TRBV5-1	TRBJ2-7	.
TGTGCCAGCCGGGGTAGCTCCTACAATGAGCAGTTCTTC	CASRGSSYNEQFF	.	TRBV6-5	TRBJ2-1	.
TGTGCTAGCAGCTTAACGGAGGGTGGGTACAATGAGCAGTTCTTC	CASSLTEGGYNEQFF	.	TRBV7-7	TRBJ2-1	.
TGTGCCAGCGCTTTCGGTAGAGGAGCTGAAGCTTTCTTT	CASAFGRGAEAFF	.	TRBV7-3	TRBJ1-1	.
TGTGCCAGCAGCCCGACAGGGGGCAACTCCCAAGAGACCCAGTACTTC	CASSPTGGNSQETQYF	TRBD1	TRBV5-4	TRBJ2-5	.
TGTGCCAGCTCCGTACGGGGGGCGAGAGATACGCAGTATTTT	CASSVRGARDTQYF	.	TRBV9	TRBJ2-3	.
TGTGCCAGCAGCGCTGCAGGGGGTATGGCTGGAAACACCATATATTTT	CASSAAGGMAGNTIYF	TRBD1	TRBV9	TRBJ1-3	.
TGTGCCAGCAGTTCCCTGGGGCGGGGGGAGGGTTTCAATGAGCAGTTCTTC	CASSSLGRGEGFNEQFF	TRBD2	TRBV27	TRBJ2-1	.
TGTGCCAGCAGCTCCAGGGGGGAGCGCACAGATACGCAGTATTTT	CASSSRGERTDTQYF	.	TRBV7-9	TRBJ2-3	once
TGTGCCACCAGCAGAGAGGGCAGCTCCTACAATGAGCAGTTCTTC	CATSREGSSYNEQFF	.	TRBV15	TRBJ2-1	.
TGTGCCAGCAGTGAAGTCCTCGGGACAGGGTTTGGGGAAAAACTGTTTTTT	CASSEVLGTGFGEKLFF	TRBD1	TRBV2	TRBJ1-4	.
TGTGCCAGCAGTTCCGGACTAGCGGGGGAATACGAGCAGTACTTC	CASSSGLAGEYEQYF	TRBD2	TRBV6-5	TRBJ2-7	once
TGTGCCAGCAGCGTCGCCGGAGGAGGGACTAGCGGCGACAATGAGCAGTTCTTC	CASSVAGGGTSGDNEQFF	TRBD2	TRBV7-2	TRBJ2-1	.
TGTGCCAGCTCACCACAGGCGACTACCTCTGGGGCCAACGTCCTGACTTTC	CASSPQATTSGANVLTF	.	TRBV18	TRBJ2-6	once
TGCGCCAGCAGCTTGACTAGCGGGAAGGCGTACGAGCAGTACTTC	CASSLTSGKAYEQYF	TRBD2	TRBV5-1	TRBJ2-7	.
TGTGCCAGCAGTGTCAGCTACGAGCAGTACTTC	CASSVSYEQYF	.	TRBV28	TRBJ2-7	.
TGTGCCAGCAGCCCTGGGGGGGGTTACTACGAGCAGTACTTC	CASSPGGGYYEQYF	TRBD2	TRBV5-4	TRBJ2-7	few
TGTGCCATTACGACAGGGTTGAACACTGAAGCTTTCTTT	CAITTGLNTEAFF	TRBD1	TRBV2	TRBJ1-1	.
TGTGCCAGCAGGCGGGCTAGCGGGGTCTACAATGAGCAGTTCTTC	CASRRASGVYNEQFF	TRBD2	TRBV6-5	TRBJ2-1	.
TGTGCCAGCTCACCCCTCTTACTACAGGGGGGGGGCACAGATACGCAGTATTTT	CASSPLLLQGGGTDTQYF	.	TRBV18	TRBJ2-3	.
TGTGCCAGCAGTTTATATGGCGGGGAGGCCTACGAGCAGTACTTC	CASSLYGGEAYEQYF	.	TRBV27	TRBJ2-7	.
TGTGCCAGCAGCGTAGACAGCTTACCAGGCTATGGCTACACCTTC	CASSVDSLPGYGYTF	.	TRBV9	TRBJ1-2	.
TGTGCCAGCAGCCAAGATTGGGCTAGCCGCGAGCAGTACTTC	CASSQDWASREQYF	.	TRBV4-2	TRBJ2-7	.
TGTGCCAGTAGTATAGACGGGGGCCAAGAGACCCAGTACTTC	CASSIDGGQETQYF	.	TRBV19	TRBJ2-5	.
TGTGCCAGCAGGCCTCTAGCGGGAGAAACCTACAATGAGCAGTTCTTC	CASRPLAGETYNEQFF	TRBD2	TRBV28	TRBJ2-1	.
TGCGCCAGCGAGACAGACCCTAACACCGGGGAGCTGTTTTTT	CASETDPNTGELFF	.	TRBV5-1	TRBJ2-2	few
TGTGCCACCAGCAGAGAATTGGCAGGGGCGTATTCACCCCTCCACTTT	CATSRELAGAYSPLHF	.	TRBV15	TRBJ1-6	.
TGTGCCAGCAGCCGTAGCGGGGGGGCCCGGAATGAGCAGTTCTTC	CASSRSGGARNEQFF	TRBD2	TRBV7-6	TRBJ2-1	few
TGTGCCAGCAGTGAGAACTTGAACACTGAAGCTTTCTTT	CASSENLNTEAFF	.	TRBV2	TRBJ1-1	few
TGTGCCAGCAGCTACGGACTAGCGGGGGGGCCTGACATAGATACGCAGTATTTT	CASSYGLAGGPDIDTQYF	TRBD2	TRBV7-9	TRBJ2-3	.
TGCGCCAGCAGCCAAGGACAGGGCCTTGGACAGCCCCAGCATTTT	CASSQGQGLGQPQHF	TRBD1	TRBV4-1	TRBJ1-5	.
TGTGCCTGGGACTCTTGGGACAGCCAGACCTACTATGGCTACACCTTC	CAWDSWDSQTYYGYTF	TRBD1	TRBV30	TRBJ1-2	.
TGTGCCAGCAGTTACGGAACTAGCGGGACCTACGAGCAGTACTTC	CASSYGTSGTYEQYF	TRBD2	TRBV6-5	TRBJ2-7	.
TGTGCCAGCAGCGGAGGACAGGGTGAGGGCAATGAGCAGTTCTTC	CASSGGQGEGNEQFF	TRBD1	TRBV9	TRBJ2-1	.
TGTGCCTGGAGCTTAGCGGGAACCTACGAGCAGTACTTC	CAWSLAGTYEQYF	TRBD2	TRBV30	TRBJ2-7	.
TGTGCCATCAGTTGGGGAACGGGAGACACAGATACGCAGTATTTT	CAISWGTGDTDTQYF	.	TRBV10-3	TRBJ2-3	.
TGTGCCAGCAGCTTGGTCAGGGGGCTCGAGCAGTACTTC	CASSLVRGLEQYF	TRBD1	TRBV5-6	TRBJ2-7	.
TGCGCCAGCAGCGGACTAGCGGGGGGGCCTAATGAGCAGTTCTTC	CASSGLAGGPNEQFF	TRBD2	TRBV10-1	TRBJ2-1	.
TGTGCCAGCAGTTCCGGGACTTCCACAGATACGCAGTATTTT	CASSSGTSTDTQYF	.	TRBV2	TRBJ2-3	.
TGTGCCAGCTCACCTAGGACAGGGAGCTCCTACAATGAGCAGTTCTTC	CASSPRTGSSYNEQFF	TRBD1	TRBV18	TRBJ2-1	.
TGTGCCAGCAGTTCCCAAGGGGGTTCTGGCTACACCTTC	CASSSQGGSGYTF	.	TRBV6-6	TRBJ1-2	.
TGTGCCAGCAGCCAGCGGGTTAGCACCGGGGAGCTGTTTTTT	CASSQRVSTGELFF	.	TRBV7-9	TRBJ2-2	.
TGTGCCAGCATACCCGGGGGGCGCACTGAAGCTTTCTTT	CASIPGGRTEAFF	.	TRBV21-1	TRBJ1-1	once
TGTGCCAGCAGTACAGGACAGGGAGGCAATCAGCCCCAGCATTTT	CASSTGQGGNQPQHF	TRBD1	TRBV28	TRBJ1-5	.
TGTGCCAGCTCACAGGGACAGCGGGACGAGCAGTACTTC	CASSQGQRDEQYF	.	TRBV18	TRBJ2-7	.